These 9 T cell receptor beta chains were sequenced from one sample in a study of a mutant IDH1 vaccine in newly diagnosed glioma (dated by TCRdb to the early 2020s). The sample's time point, from its label and the paper: week 47, end of study. A 20-mer mutant IDH1 peptide at 300 micrograms in Montanide made up each vaccine dose, which was injected subcutaneously together with topical imiquimod. These TCRs are of unknown antigen specificity. Libraries came from the immunoSEQ multiplex PCR assay. Entries here come from immuneACCESS through TCRdb and include only in-frame sequences with V and J called. Some clones fail to appear in such tables; in the studies checked, an unresolved V gene covers under half of the shortfall, and the cause of the remainder is unknown. The sample table shows roughly 38,000 clones, and around 82% are seen once. Over 15% of the sample comes from the top ten. This sample comprised PBMCs, obtained from a glioma patient whose treatment included an IDH1 peptide vaccine. These receptor sequences come from a man aged 18 to 29 with glioma. Some clones in this sample may be carry-over from other donors' samples.

This clone was seen a few times. CDR3: CASSERTAGEQFF. CDR3 coding DNA: TGTGCCAGCAGTGAGAGGACCGCCGGTGAGCAGTTCTTC. V usage is TRBV6-4 and J usage is TRBJ2-1; D gene ambiguous. This CDR3 spans 13 amino acids. Germline V lookup: CDR1 MRHNA, CDR2 SNTAGT. Trimming cost V 3 bases and J 9 bases, with 12 bases left between them.

This chain connects TRBV2 to TRBJ2-7; 10 bases map to TRBD1. This CDR3 comprises 14 residues. From germline, CDR1 is SNHLY and CDR2 FYNNEI. Trimming at V came to 8 bases and at J to 0 bases, leaving 4 bases not matched to a gene. The CDR3 protein is CASGRDRGSYEQYF. In nucleotides, the CDR3 is TGTGCCAGCGGTCGGGACAGGGGCTCCTACGAGCAGTACTTC. The full variable domain, completed using reference TRBV2 and TRBJ2-7, is EPEVTQTPSHQVTQMGQEVILRCVPISNHLYFYWYRQILGQKVEFLVSFYNNEISEKSEIFDDQFSVERPDGSNFTLKIRSTKLEDSAMYFCASGRDRGSYEQYFGPGTRLTVT.

This chain joins TRBV7-2 and TRBJ1-5; tentatively, D is TRBD1 (5 bases). Per germline, CDR1 SGHTA and CDR2 FQGNSA. Trimming removed 1 base from V and 5 bases from J, with 12 bases in between. The CDR3 runs 15 residues. CDR3 region: CASSLDGDEDQPQHF. CDR3 nucleotides: TGTGCCAGCAGCTTAGACGGGGACGAGGATCAGCCCCAGCATTTT.

The chain joins TRBV9 to TRBJ2-1, with D perhaps assigned TRBD1 or TRBD2 (6 bases each). The CDR3 has 15 residues. CDR1 SGDLS and CDR2 YYNGEE come from the germline V gene. Between the trimmed V and J ends, which lost 2 bases and 6 bases, there was a span of 15 bases. CDR3 nucleotides: TGTGCCAGCAGCGTTGGGGGGCTAGCTGCCAATGAGCAGTTCTTC. Translated, it gives CASSVGGLAANEQFF.

The chain is built from TRBV14 and TRBJ1-2; unclear D gene. The ends were cut back, 2 bases at V and 9 bases at J, with 16 bases in the middle. Germline V gene data show CDR1 as SGHDN and CDR2 as FVKESK. The CDR3 totals 14 residues. The CDR3 protein is CASSQSTEARSYTF. The CDR3 nucleotides are TGTGCCAGCAGCCAAAGTACAGAAGCTCGAAGCTACACCTTC.

The chain employs TRBV18 and TRBJ2-7, with TRBD1 matching over 7 bases. Germline V lookup: CDR1 KGHSH, CDR2 LQKENI. There are 15 residues in the CDR3. The V gene end was trimmed by 3 bases and the J gene end by 2 bases; junction bases not matched to a gene: 7. This chain's CDR3 is CASSPGQVVTYEQYF. In nucleotides, the CDR3 is TGTGCCAGCTCACCTGGACAGGTAGTTACCTACGAGCAGTACTTC. The full variable domain, with the rest looked up from reference TRBV18 and TRBJ2-7, is NAGVMQNPRHLVRRRGQEARLRCSPMKGHSHVYWYRQLPEEGLKFMVYLQKENIIDESGMPKERFSAEFPKEGPSILRIQQVVRGDSAAYFCASSPGQVVTYEQYFGPGTRLTVT.

This chain joins TRBV2 and TRBJ2-7; a weak D match, TRBD1 (6 bases). The CDR3 is made up of 15 amino acids. Germline V CDR1 and CDR2: SNHLY, FYNNEI. Trimming removed 6 bases at V and 2 bases at J, with 17 bases between. In DNA form, the CDR3 reads TGTGCCAGCAGAAATACAGGGTCCCTGACCTACGAGCAGTACTTC. Protein sequence: CASRNTGSLTYEQYF.

The rearrangement joins TRBV29-1 to TRBJ2-1; the D gene is possibly TRBD1 (5 bases). The germline V and J ends were trimmed by 7 bases and 2 bases, with 15 bases remaining between them. The CDR3 is 14 residues long. The V gene's germline CDR1 is SQVTM and CDR2 ANQGSEA. The CDR3 sequence is CSGGATGPYNEQFF. In nucleotides, the CDR3 is TGCAGCGGCGGTGCCACAGGACCCTACAATGAGCAGTTCTTC.

This clone has a handful of counts. The rearrangement links TRBV2 to TRBJ1-4, with 8 bases aligning to TRBD1. The CDR3 runs to 12 residues. V dropped 5 bases and J dropped 8; count of bases not matched to a gene: 1. Germline V CDR1 and CDR2: SNHLY, FYNNEI. As DNA, the CDR3 is TGTGCCAGCAGTTACAGGGGGGAAAAACTGTTTTTT. The encoded protein is CASSYRGEKLFF. Full variable domain (remainder filled in from reference TRBV2 and TRBJ1-4): EPEVTQTPSHQVTQMGQEVILRCVPISNHLYFYWYRQILGQKVEFLVSFYNNEISEKSEIFDDQFSVERPDGSNFTLKIRSTKLEDSAMYFCASSYRGEKLFFGSGTQLSVL.